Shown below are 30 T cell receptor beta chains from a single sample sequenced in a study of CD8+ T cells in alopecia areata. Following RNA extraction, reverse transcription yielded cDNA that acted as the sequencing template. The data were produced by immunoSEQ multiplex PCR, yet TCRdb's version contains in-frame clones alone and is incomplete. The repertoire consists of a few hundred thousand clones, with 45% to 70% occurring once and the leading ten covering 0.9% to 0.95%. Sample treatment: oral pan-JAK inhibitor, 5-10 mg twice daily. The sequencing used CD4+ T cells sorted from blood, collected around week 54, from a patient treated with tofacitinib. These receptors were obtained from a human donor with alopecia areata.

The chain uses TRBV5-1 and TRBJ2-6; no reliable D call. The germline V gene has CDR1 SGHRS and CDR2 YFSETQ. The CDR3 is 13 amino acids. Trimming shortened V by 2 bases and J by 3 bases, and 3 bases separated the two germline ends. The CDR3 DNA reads TGCGCCAGCAGCTTTGGTGGGGCCAACGTCCTGACTTTC. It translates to CASSFGGANVLTF.

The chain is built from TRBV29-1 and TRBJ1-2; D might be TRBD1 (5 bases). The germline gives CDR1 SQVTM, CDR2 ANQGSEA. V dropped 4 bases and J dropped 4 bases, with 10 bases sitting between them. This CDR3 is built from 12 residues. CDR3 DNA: TGCAGCGTTGGAGGGACGGGCTATGGCTACACCTTC. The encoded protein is CSVGGTGYGYTF.

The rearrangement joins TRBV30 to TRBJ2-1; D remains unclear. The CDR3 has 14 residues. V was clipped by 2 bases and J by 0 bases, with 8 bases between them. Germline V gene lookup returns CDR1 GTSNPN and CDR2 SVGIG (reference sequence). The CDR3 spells CAWSLRSSYNEQFF. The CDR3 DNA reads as TGTGCCTGGAGTCTCCGTAGCTCCTACAATGAGCAGTTCTTC.

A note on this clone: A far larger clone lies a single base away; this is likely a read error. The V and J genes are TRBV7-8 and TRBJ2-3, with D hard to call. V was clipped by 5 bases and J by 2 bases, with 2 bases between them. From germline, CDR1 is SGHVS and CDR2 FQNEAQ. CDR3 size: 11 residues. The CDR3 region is CASSPTDTQYF. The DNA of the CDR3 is TGTGCCAGCAGCCCCACAGATACGCAGTATTTT.

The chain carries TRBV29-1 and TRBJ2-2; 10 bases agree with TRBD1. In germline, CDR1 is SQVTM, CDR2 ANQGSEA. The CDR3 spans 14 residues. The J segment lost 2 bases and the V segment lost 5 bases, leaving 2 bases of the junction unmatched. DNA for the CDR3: TGCAGCGTTACGACAGGGGGCAACACCGGGGAGCTGTTTTTT. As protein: CSVTTGGNTGELFF.

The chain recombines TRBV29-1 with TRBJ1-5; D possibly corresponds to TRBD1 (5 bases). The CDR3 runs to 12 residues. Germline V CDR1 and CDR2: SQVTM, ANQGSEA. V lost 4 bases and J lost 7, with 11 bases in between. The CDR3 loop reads CSVGGGEQPQHF. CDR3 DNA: TGCAGCGTTGGGGGCGGAGAGCAGCCCCAGCATTTT.

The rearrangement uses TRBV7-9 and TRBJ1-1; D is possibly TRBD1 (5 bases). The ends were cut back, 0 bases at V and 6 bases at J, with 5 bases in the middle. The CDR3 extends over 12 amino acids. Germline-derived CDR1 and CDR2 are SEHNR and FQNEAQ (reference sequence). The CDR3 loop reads CASSLAGAEAFF. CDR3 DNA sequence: TGTGCCAGCAGCTTAGCAGGGGCTGAAGCTTTCTTT.

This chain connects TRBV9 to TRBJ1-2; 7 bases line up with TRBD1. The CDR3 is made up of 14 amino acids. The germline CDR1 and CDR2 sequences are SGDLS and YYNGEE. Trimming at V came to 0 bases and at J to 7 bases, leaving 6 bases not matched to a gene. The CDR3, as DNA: TGTGCCAGCAGCGTAGAGACAGGGATTAGTGGCTACACCTTC. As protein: CASSVETGISGYTF.

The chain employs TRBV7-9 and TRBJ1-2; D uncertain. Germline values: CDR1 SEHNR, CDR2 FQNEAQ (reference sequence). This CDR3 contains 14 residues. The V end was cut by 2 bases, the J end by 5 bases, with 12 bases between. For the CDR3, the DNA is TGTGCCAGCAGCTTAACCGGGGAGCCGTATGGCTACACCTTC. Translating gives CASSLTGEPYGYTF.

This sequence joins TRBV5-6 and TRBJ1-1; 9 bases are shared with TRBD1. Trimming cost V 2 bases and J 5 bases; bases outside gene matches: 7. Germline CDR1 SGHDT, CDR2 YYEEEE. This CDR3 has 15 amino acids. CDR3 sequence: CASSFWGQGRTEAFF. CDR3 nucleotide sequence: TGTGCCAGCAGCTTCTGGGGACAGGGAAGGACTGAAGCTTTCTTT. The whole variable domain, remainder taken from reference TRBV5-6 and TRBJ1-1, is DAGVTQSPTHLIKTRGQQVTLRCSPKSGHDTVSWYQQALGQGPQFIFQYYEEEERQRGNFPDRFSGHQFPNYSSELNVNALLLGDSALYLCASSFWGQGRTEAFFGQGTRLTVV.

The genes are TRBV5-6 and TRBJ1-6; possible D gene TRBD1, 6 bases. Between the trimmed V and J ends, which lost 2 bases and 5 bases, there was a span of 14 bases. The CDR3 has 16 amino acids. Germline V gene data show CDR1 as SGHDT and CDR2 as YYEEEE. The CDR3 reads CASSFRAGVNNSPLHF. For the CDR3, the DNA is TGTGCCAGCAGCTTCAGGGCAGGGGTAAATAATTCACCCCTCCACTTT.

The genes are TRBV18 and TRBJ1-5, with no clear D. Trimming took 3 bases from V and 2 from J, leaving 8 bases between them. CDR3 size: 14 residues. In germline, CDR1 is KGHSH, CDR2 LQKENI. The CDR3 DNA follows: TGTGCCAGCTCACCTTCAAGGGGCAATCAGCCCCAGCATTTT. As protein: CASSPSRGNQPQHF.

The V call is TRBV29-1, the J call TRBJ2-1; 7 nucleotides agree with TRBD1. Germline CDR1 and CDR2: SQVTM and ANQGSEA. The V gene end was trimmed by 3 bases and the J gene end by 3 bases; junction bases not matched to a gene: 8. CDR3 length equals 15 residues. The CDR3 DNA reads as TGCAGCGTTGAGGGGTCGGGACAGAGCTACAATGAGCAGTTCTTC. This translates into CSVEGSGQSYNEQFF.

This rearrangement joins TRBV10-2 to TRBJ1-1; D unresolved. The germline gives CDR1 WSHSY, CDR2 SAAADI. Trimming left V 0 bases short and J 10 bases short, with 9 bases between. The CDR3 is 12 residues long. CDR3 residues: CASSESVIRAFF. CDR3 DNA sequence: TGCGCCAGCAGTGAGTCAGTCATAAGAGCTTTCTTT.

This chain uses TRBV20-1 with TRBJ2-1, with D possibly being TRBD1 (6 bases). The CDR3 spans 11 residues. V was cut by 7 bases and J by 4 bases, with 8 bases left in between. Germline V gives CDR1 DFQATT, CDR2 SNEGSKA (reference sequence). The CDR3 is CSGGQYNEQFF. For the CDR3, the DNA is TGCAGTGGAGGACAGTACAATGAGCAGTTCTTC.

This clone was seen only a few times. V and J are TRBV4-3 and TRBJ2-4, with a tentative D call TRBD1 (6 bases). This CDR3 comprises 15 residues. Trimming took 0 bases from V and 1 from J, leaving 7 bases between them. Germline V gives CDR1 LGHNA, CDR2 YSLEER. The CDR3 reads CASSQDTGAKNIQYF. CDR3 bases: TGCGCCAGCAGCCAAGACACAGGGGCCAAAAACATTCAGTACTTC.

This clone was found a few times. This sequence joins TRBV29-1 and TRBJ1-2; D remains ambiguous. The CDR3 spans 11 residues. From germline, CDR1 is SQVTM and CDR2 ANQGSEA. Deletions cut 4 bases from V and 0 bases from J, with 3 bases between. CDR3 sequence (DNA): TGCAGCGTTGGCCCTAACTATGGCTACACCTTC. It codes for CSVGPNYGYTF. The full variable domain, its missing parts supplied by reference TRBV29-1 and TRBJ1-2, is SAVISQKPSRDICQRGTSLTIQCQVDSQVTMMFWYRQQPGQSLTLIATANQGSEATYESGFVIDKFPISRPNLTFSTLTVSNMSPEDSSIYLCSVGPNYGYTFGSGTRLTVV.

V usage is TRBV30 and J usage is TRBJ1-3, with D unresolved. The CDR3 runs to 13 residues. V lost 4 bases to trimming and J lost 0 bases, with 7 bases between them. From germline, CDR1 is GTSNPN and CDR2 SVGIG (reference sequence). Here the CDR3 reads CAWIGDSGNTIYF. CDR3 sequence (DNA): TGTGCCTGGATTGGGGACTCTGGAAACACCATATATTTT.

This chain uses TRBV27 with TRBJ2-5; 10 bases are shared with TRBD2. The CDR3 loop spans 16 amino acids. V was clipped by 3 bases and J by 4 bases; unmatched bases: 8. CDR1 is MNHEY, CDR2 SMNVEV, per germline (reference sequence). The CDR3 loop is CASSFLASGGRETQYF. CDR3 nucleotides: TGTGCCAGCAGTTTCCTCGCTAGCGGGGGTAGAGAGACCCAGTACTTC.

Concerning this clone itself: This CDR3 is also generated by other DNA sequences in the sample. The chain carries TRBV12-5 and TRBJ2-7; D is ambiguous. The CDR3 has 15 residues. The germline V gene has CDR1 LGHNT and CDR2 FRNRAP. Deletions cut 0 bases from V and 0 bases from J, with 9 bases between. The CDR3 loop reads CASGLVLGSSYEQYF. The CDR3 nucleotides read TGTGCTAGTGGTTTGGTACTTGGCAGCTCCTACGAGCAGTACTTC.

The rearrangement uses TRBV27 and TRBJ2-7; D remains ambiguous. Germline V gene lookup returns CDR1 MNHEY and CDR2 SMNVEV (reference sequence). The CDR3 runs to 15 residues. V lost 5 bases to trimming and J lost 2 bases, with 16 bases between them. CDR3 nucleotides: TGTGCCAGCAGTCGAAATGGGCCCTCGCCCTACGAGCAGTACTTC. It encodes CASSRNGPSPYEQYF.

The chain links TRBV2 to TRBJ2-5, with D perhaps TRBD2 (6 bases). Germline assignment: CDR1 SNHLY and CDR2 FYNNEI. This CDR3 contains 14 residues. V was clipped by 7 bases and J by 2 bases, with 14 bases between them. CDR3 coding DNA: TGTGCCAGCATTGGAGGGCCCTTACAAGAGACCCAGTACTTC. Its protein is CASIGGPLQETQYF.

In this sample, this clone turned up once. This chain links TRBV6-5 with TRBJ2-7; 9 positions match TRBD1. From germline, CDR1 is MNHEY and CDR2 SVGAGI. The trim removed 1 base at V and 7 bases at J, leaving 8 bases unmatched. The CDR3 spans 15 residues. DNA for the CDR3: TGTGCCAGCAGTTACTTAGGACAGGGGAGGGTTGAGCAGTACTTC. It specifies CASSYLGQGRVEQYF.

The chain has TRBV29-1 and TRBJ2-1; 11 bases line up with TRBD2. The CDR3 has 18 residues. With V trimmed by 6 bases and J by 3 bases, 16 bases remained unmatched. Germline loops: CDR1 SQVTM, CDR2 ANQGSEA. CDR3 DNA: TGCAGCGTCCTATTTGGTAGCGGGGGGGTGTCATACTACAATGAGCAGTTCTTC. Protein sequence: CSVLFGSGGVSYYNEQFF.

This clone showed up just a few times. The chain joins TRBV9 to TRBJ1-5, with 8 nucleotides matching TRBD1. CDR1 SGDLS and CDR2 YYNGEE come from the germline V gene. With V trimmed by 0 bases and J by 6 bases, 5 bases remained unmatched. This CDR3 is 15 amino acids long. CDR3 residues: CASSVDGQGLQPQHF. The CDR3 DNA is TGTGCCAGCAGCGTAGATGGACAGGGTCTTCAGCCCCAGCATTTT.

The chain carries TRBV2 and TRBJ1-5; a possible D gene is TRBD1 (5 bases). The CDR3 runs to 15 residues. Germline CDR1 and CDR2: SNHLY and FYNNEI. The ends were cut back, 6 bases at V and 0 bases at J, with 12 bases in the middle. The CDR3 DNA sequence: TGTGCCAGCAGCGCTCAGGGCAATAGCAATCAGCCCCAGCATTTT. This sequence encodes CASSAQGNSNQPQHF.

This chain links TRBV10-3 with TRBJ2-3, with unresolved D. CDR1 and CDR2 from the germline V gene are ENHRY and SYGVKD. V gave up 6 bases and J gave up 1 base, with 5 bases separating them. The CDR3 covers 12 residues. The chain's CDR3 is CAIREGTDTQYF. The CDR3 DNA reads TGTGCCATCAGAGAGGGCACAGATACGCAGTATTTT.

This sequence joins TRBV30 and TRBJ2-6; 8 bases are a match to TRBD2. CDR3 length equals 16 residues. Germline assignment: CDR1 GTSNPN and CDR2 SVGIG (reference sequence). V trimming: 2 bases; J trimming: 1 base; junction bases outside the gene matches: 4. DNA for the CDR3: TGTGCCTGGAGTCCGCGGGGGGTTTCTGGGGCCAACGTCCTGACTTTC. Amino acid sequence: CAWSPRGVSGANVLTF.

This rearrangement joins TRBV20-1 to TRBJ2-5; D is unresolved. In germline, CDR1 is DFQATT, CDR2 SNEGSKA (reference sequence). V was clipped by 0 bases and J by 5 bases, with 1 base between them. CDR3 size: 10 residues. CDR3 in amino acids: CSAREETQYF. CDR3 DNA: TGCAGTGCTAGAGAGGAGACCCAGTACTTC.

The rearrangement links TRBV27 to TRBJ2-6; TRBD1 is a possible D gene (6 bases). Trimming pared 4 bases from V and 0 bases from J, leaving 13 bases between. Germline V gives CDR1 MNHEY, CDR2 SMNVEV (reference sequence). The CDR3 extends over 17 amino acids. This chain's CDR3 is CASSSGHRSSGANVLTF. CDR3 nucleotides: TGTGCCAGCAGTTCGGGACACCGTAGCTCTGGGGCCAACGTCCTGACTTTC. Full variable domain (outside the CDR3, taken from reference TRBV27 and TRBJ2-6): EAQVTQNPRYLITVTGKKLTVTCSQNMNHEYMSWYRQDPGLGLRQIYYSMNVEVTDKGDVPEGYKVSRKEKRNFPLILESPSPNQTSLYFCASSSGHRSSGANVLTFGAGSRLTVL.